These 12 T cell receptor beta chains originate from one sample sequenced in a study of blood T cell repertoires in COVID-19. Profiled with immunoSEQ multiplex PCR; TCRdb holds only in-frame clones, not every one. Altogether over 50,000 clones are present, 78% being singletons, with the ten largest covering more than 13%. Sequenced input: peripheral blood. The receptors derive from a human donor with active or convalescent COVID-19. The donor label of this sample is uncertain.

The chain recombines TRBV6-2 or TRBV6-3 with TRBJ1-5; TRBD1 is a possible D gene (5 bases). The CDR3 is made up of 14 amino acids. The germline V gene has CDR1 MNHEY and CDR2 SVGEGT. The V and J ends lost 2 bases and 7 bases respectively, with 12 bases between them. The CDR3 loop reads CASSYNRFGQPQHF. The CDR3 nucleotides read TGTGCCAGCAGTTACAACAGGTTCGGGCAGCCCCAGCATTTT.

V and J are TRBV7-8 and TRBJ1-5; TRBD1 aligns across 8 bases. Looked up from germline, CDR1 is SGHVS and CDR2 is FQNEAQ. This CDR3 has 15 amino acids. Trimming cost V 5 bases and J 4 bases; bases outside gene matches: 7. The CDR3 loop reads CASSQGQGANQPQHF. CDR3 DNA: TGTGCCAGCAGCCAAGGCCAGGGGGCGAATCAGCCCCAGCATTTT. Supplemented by reference TRBV7-8 and TRBJ1-5, the full variable domain reads GAGVSQSPRYKVAKRGQDVALRCDPISGHVSLFWYQQALGQGPEFLTYFQNEAQLDKSGLPSDRFFAERPEGSVSTLKIQRTQQEDSAVYLCASSQGQGANQPQHFGDGTRLSIL.

The CDR3 loop is CASSEGAGVYNEQFF. The CDR3 nucleotides read TGTGCCAGCAGTGAAGGGGCGGGAGTCTACAATGAGCAGTTCTTC. The gene calls are TRBV2 and TRBJ2-1; 7 positions match TRBD2. The CDR3 totals 15 residues. Germline CDR1 is SNHLY and CDR2 is FYNNEI. V lost 1 base, J lost 3 bases, and 3 bases stayed unmatched.

In this sample, this clone turned up a few times. J is TRBJ2-2 and V is TRBV27; D is possibly TRBD2 (5 bases). Germline loops: CDR1 MNHEY, CDR2 SMNVEV (reference sequence). Trimming cost V 8 bases and J 5 bases, with 12 bases left between them. The CDR3 totals 13 residues. The CDR3 bases are TGTGCCAGCTCCCGTTCGGGAACCGGGGAGCTGTTTTTT. Residues: CASSRSGTGELFF.

The J gene is TRBJ2-3, the V gene TRBV19, with D maybe TRBD2 (5 bases). The CDR3 length is 10 residues. V was cut by 9 bases and J by 4 bases, with 5 bases left in between. The germline V gene encodes CDR1 LNHDA and CDR2 SQIVND (reference sequence). The CDR3 DNA is TGTGCCAGCGGGGCAGATACGCAGTATTTT. Its protein is CASGADTQYF.

The V call is TRBV7-2, the J call TRBJ1-1, with D hard to call. The CDR3 is 12 residues long. Trimming took off 1 base at V and 9 bases at J, with 9 bases between the two ends. CDR1 SGHTA and CDR2 FQGNSA come from the germline V gene. The CDR3 DNA sequence: TGTGCCAGCAGCTTAGTTGAAGCCAAAGCTTTCTTT. Its protein product is CASSLVEAKAFF.

This rearrangement joins TRBV4-1 to TRBJ1-5, with D unresolved. This CDR3 has 17 amino acids. Trimming removed 0 bases from V and 3 bases from J, with 15 bases in between. Germline V gene lookup returns CDR1 MGHRA and CDR2 YSYEKL. The CDR3 loop reads CASSQDPLVEINQPQHF. In nucleotides, the CDR3 is TGCGCCAGCAGCCAAGATCCTCTAGTAGAGATCAATCAGCCCCAGCATTTT.

The chain uses TRBV30 and TRBJ1-2, with D perhaps matching TRBD1 (6 bases). This CDR3 contains 15 residues. CDR1 is GTSNPN, CDR2 SVGIG, per germline (reference sequence). Trimming shortened V by 5 bases and J by 8 bases, and 24 bases separated the two germline ends. The CDR3 nucleotides are TGTGCCTGGCAGGGGACCTTTGGGCCCTTAGGGGGCTACACCTTC. This encodes CAWQGTFGPLGGYTF.

This rearrangement joins TRBV6-5 to TRBJ2-6; tentatively, D is TRBD2 (5 bases). From germline, CDR1 is MNHEY and CDR2 SVGAGI. CDR3 length equals 15 residues. Trimming stripped 5 bases from V and 0 bases from J, with 8 bases between. CDR3: CASSTGNSGANVLTF. The CDR3 DNA follows: TGTGCCAGCAGTACGGGGAACTCTGGGGCCAACGTCCTGACTTTC.

This clone was seen once. The chain links TRBV7-2 to TRBJ2-1; 12 bases map to TRBD2. Germline CDR1 is SGHTA and CDR2 is FQGNSA. The junction had 1 base not matched to a gene; V was cut back by 7 bases and J by 0 bases. The CDR3 is 15 residues long. The CDR3 region has the DNA TGTGCCAGCAAGACTAGCGGGAGCTCCTACAATGAGCAGTTCTTC. This sequence encodes CASKTSGSSYNEQFF.

This clone was recorded once. The genes are TRBV28 and TRBJ2-7; perhaps TRBD2 as D (5 bases). Germline V gives CDR1 MDHEN, CDR2 SYDVKM. Between the trimmed V and J ends, which lost 1 base and 5 bases, there was a span of 15 bases. The CDR3 has 15 amino acids. CDR3 amino acids: CASSLFFRPGDEQYF. The CDR3 DNA sequence: TGTGCCAGCAGTTTATTTTTCAGGCCCGGGGACGAGCAGTACTTC.

The chain employs TRBV6-6 and TRBJ1-5; D is possibly TRBD1 (5 bases). The CDR3 consists of 14 residues. The germline V gene encodes CDR1 MNHNY and CDR2 SVGAGI (reference sequence). V lost 2 bases to trimming and J lost 7 bases, with 12 bases between them. CDR3 nucleotides: TGTGCCAGCAGTTACAGGGGCCAAGAGCAGCCCCAGCATTTT. Its protein product is CASSYRGQEQPQHF.